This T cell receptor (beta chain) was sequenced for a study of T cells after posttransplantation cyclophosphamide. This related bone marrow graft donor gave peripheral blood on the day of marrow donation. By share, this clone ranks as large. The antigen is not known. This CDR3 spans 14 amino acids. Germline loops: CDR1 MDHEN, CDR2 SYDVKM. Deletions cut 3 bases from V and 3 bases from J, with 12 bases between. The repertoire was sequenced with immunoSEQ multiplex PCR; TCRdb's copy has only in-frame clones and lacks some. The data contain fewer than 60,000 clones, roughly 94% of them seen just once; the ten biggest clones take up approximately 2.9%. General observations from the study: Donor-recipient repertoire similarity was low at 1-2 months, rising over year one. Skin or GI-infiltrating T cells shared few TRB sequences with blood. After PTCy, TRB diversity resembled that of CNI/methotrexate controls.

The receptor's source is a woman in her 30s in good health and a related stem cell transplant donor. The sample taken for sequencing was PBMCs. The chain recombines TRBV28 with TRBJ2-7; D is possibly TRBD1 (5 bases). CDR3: CASSFSGLDYEQYF. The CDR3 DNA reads TGTGCCAGCAGTTTCTCAGGGTTAGACTACGAGCAGTACTTC.